This TCR beta chain stems from a study of response to subunit inactivated influenza vaccine. TCRdb used MiXCR to reprocess the RT-PCR reads, holding one entry per CDR3 protein. Among around 520,000 distinct CDR3 sequences listed, around 25% were seen once. With regard to this clonotype: Its target is unknown.

Study results and limitations: Each seasonal influenza vaccination recruits few new T cells, the authors suggested.

The sample here was CD4+ T cells sorted from PBMCs, taken roughly 5 days after vaccination. The source is a man aged 50 to 59 who received an inactivated influenza vaccine.

The CDR3 loop is CASSPGTRNYEQYF. The CDR3 DNA sequence: TGTGCCAGCAGTCCCGGGACACGAAACTACGAGCAGTACTTC. The gene calls are TRBV6-2 or TRBV6-3 and TRBJ2-7; the D gene is possibly TRBD1 (6 bases). The V end lost 5 bases, the J end lost 3 bases, and 14 bases lay between the germline ends. The CDR3 contains 14 residues. Looked up from germline, CDR1 is MNHEY and CDR2 is SVGEGT.